A single sample gave rise to the 12 T cell receptor beta chains below, sequenced in a study of cytomegalovirus exposure and HLA in healthy donors (dated by TCRdb to 2015 to 2018). Library generation was performed with the immunoSEQ multiplex PCR assay. The multiplex PCR relied on a mix of 60 forward primers for TCR Vbeta segments and 13 reverse primers for TCR Jbeta segments. TCRdb retrieved this table from immuneACCESS and kept in-frame rearrangements only. Not all clones are present; in checked studies, unresolved V genes account for under half, and no reason is known for the remainder. This sample is represented by about 120,000 clones; about 80% of them were singletons. The top ten clones comprise more than 10% of the sample. The sample taken for sequencing was PBMCs. These receptors all come from a woman aged 40 to 50 in good health and CMV-seropositive.

The chain links TRBV10-2 to TRBJ2-5; D is uncertain. This CDR3 comprises 12 residues. Germline V gives CDR1 WSHSY, CDR2 SAAADI. Deletions cut 3 bases from V and 7 bases from J, with 9 bases between. The CDR3 DNA follows: TGCGCCAGCAGTGATTACGGTGGGACCCAGTACTTC. It yields the protein CASSDYGGTQYF.

The chain links TRBV27 to TRBJ2-5; 9 nucleotides line up with TRBD1. This CDR3 comprises 17 residues. V trimming: 6 bases; J trimming: 3 bases; junction bases outside the gene matches: 14. The germline V gene encodes CDR1 MNHEY and CDR2 SMNVEV (reference sequence). The CDR3 region is CASSWKGWDREKETQYF. CDR3 sequence (DNA): TGTGCCAGCAGCTGGAAAGGGTGGGACAGGGAAAAAGAGACCCAGTACTTC.

This clone occurred a few times. This chain links TRBV6-5 with TRBJ1-5; D gene uncertain. The V gene lost 6 bases and the J gene lost 5 bases, with 11 bases spanning the gap. CDR1 and CDR2 (germline): MNHEY, SVGAGI. The CDR3 contains 13 residues. For the CDR3, the DNA is TGTGCCAGCAGCCCCCAGATCTATCAGCCCCAGCATTTT. It is translated as CASSPQIYQPQHF.

This sequence joins TRBV21-1 and TRBJ2-7; the table calls TRBD2, which could not be checked here. TRBV21-1 is assigned pseudogene status. The CDR3 spans 13 residues. CDR3 amino acids: CASRPRFWDEQYF. The CDR3 DNA sequence: TGTGCCAGCAGACCTAGGTTCTGGGACGAGCAGTACTTC.

This chain connects TRBV9 to TRBJ2-3, with a weak D call TRBD1 (5 bases). Germline values: CDR1 SGDLS, CDR2 YYNGEE. The length of the CDR3 is 15 residues. Trimming took off 4 bases at V and 6 bases at J, with 18 bases between the two ends. Here the CDR3 reads CASSLDTLVRDTQYF. The CDR3 coding sequence is TGTGCCAGCAGCCTGGACACTCTCGTCCGTGATACGCAGTATTTT.

This clone was seen once. The rearrangement links TRBV30 to TRBJ2-7; 9 nucleotides line up with TRBD1. The CDR3 spans 14 residues. CDR1 and CDR2 from the germline V gene are GTSNPN and SVGIG (reference sequence). The V and J ends lost 2 bases and 4 bases, in that order; junction bases with no gene match: 6. The CDR3 nucleotides are TGTGCCTGGAGTCGGGACAGGGTAAATTACGAGCAGTACTTC. Translated, it gives CAWSRDRVNYEQYF.

The chain recombines TRBV6-5 with TRBJ1-3; maybe TRBD1 (6 bases). Between the trimmed V and J ends, which lost 8 bases and 7 bases, there was a span of 18 bases. CDR3 length: 14 residues. Germline V gives CDR1 MNHEY, CDR2 SVGAGI. The CDR3 region has the DNA TGTGCCAGCGCGGGAGGGGGAAATCGGAACACCATATATTTT. This codes for CASAGGGNRNTIYF.

The V gene is TRBV30, the J gene TRBJ2-4; the match to TRBD1 covers 9 bases. V lost 6 bases and J lost 7; bases outside the gene matches: 13. Germline lookup yields CDR1 GTSNPN and CDR2 SVGIG (reference sequence). The length of the CDR3 is 15 residues. The CDR3 loop reads CACLGTGRARNIQYF. CDR3 nucleotide sequence: TGTGCCTGTCTCGGGACAGGGAGGGCTAGGAACATTCAGTACTTC.

This chain links TRBV11-2 with TRBJ2-7; 7 nucleotides agree with TRBD2. Per germline, CDR1 SGHAT and CDR2 FQNNGV. This CDR3 comprises 18 residues. V lost 1 base to trimming and J lost 0 bases; unmatched junction nucleotides: 12. The CDR3, as DNA: TGTGCCAGCAGCTTAGTGCCCACGGGGAGGGGCTCCTCCTACGAGCAGTACTTC. Residues: CASSLVPTGRGSSYEQYF.

The CDR3 sequence is CASSQEFRVEKLFF. The DNA of the CDR3 is TGCGCCAGCAGCCAAGAGTTCAGGGTTGAAAAACTGTTTTTT. The rearrangement joins TRBV4-1 to TRBJ1-4; possibly TRBD1 for D (5 bases). Between the trimmed V and J ends, which lost 0 bases and 7 bases, there was a span of 9 bases. There are 14 residues in the CDR3. Germline V gene lookup returns CDR1 MGHRA and CDR2 YSYEKL.

This sequence joins TRBV6-1 and TRBJ1-6, with 10 bases fitting TRBD1. This CDR3 contains 15 residues. Germline CDR1 is MNHNS and CDR2 is SASEGT. Trimming cost V 6 bases and J 9 bases; bases outside gene matches: 8. The CDR3 protein is CASREGQGFPSPLHF. CDR3 coding DNA: TGTGCCAGCAGGGAGGGACAGGGGTTCCCTTCACCCCTCCACTTT.

The chain links TRBV4-1 to TRBJ1-2, with D uncertain. The CDR3 covers 12 residues. Germline CDR1 is MGHRA and CDR2 is YSYEKL. With 1 base removed from V and 4 bases from J, the gap between germline ends came to 4 bases. The CDR3 protein is CASSQVSYGYTF. The CDR3 DNA reads as TGCGCCAGCAGCCAAGTCAGCTATGGCTACACCTTC.